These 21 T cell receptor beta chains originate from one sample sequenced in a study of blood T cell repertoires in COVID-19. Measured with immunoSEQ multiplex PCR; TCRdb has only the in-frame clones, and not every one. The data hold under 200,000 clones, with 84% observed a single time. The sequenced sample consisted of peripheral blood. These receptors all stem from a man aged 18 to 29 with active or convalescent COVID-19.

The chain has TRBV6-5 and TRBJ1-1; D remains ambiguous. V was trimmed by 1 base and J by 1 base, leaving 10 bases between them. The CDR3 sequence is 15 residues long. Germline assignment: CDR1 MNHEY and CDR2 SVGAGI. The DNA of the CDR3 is TGTGCCAGCAGTTACTACCCAACCGGGAACACTGAAGCTTTCTTT. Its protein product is CASSYYPTGNTEAFF.

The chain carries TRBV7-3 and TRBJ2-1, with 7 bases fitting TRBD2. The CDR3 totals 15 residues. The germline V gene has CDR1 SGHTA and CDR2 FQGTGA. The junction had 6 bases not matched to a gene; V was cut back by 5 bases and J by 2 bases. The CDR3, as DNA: TGTGCCAGCAGCACGAAAGCGGGACCCTACAATGAGCAGTTCTTC. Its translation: CASSTKAGPYNEQFF.

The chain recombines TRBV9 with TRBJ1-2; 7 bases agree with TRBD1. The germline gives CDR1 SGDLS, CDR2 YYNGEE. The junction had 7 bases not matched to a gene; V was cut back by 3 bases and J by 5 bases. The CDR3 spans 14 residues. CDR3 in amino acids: CASSGLQGTYGYTF. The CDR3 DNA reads TGTGCCAGCAGCGGACTACAGGGGACGTATGGCTACACCTTC. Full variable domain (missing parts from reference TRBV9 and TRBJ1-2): DSGVTQTPKHLITATGQRVTLRCSPRSGDLSVYWYQQSLDQGLQFLIQYYNGEERAKGNILERFSAQQFPDLHSELNLSSLELGDSALYFCASSGLQGTYGYTFGSGTRLTVV.

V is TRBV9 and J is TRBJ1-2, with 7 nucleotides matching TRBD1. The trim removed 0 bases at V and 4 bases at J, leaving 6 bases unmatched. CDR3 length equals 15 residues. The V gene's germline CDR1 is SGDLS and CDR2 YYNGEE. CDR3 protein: CASSVGGGESYGYTF. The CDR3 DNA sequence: TGTGCCAGCAGCGTAGGAGGGGGCGAGAGCTATGGCTACACCTTC.

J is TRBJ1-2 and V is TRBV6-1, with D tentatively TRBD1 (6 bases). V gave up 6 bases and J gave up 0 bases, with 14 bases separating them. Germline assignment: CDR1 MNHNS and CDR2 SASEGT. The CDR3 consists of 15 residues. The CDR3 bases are TGTGCCAGCAGATTTAAACAGGGCCCTAACTATGGCTACACCTTC. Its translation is CASRFKQGPNYGYTF.

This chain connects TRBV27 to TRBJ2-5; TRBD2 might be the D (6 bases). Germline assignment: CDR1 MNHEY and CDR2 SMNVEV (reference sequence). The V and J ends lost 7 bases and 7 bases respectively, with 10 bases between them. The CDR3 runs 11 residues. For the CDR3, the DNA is TGTGCCAGCACTCAGGGAGGGACCCAGTACTTC. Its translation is CASTQGGTQYF.

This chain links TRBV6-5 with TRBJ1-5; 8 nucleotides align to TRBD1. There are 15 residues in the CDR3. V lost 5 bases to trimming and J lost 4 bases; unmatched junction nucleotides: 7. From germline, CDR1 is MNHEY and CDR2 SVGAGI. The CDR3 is CASSHPYRGNQPQHF. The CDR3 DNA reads TGTGCCAGCAGTCACCCCTACAGGGGGAATCAGCCCCAGCATTTT.

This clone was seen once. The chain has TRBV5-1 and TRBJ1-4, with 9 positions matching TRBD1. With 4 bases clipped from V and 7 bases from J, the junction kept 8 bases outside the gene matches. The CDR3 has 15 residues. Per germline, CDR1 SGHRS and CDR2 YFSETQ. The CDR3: CASSPGTGFIEKLFF. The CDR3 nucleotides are TGCGCCAGCAGCCCAGGGACAGGGTTTATTGAAAAACTGTTTTTT.

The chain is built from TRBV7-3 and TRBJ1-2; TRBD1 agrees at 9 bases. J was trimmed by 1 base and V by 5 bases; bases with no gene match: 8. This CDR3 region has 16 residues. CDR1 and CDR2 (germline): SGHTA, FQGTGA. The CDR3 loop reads CASSPGQGRLNYGYTF. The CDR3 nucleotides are TGTGCCAGCAGCCCGGGACAGGGAAGGCTTAACTATGGCTACACCTTC.

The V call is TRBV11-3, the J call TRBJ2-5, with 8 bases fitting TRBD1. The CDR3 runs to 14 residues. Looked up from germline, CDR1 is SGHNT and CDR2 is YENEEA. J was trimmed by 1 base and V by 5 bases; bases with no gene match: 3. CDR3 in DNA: TGTGCCAGCAGCGACGACAGGGGCCAAGAGACCCAGTACTTC. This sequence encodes CASSDDRGQETQYF.

CDR3 coding DNA: TGTGCCAGCAGCGTAACAGGGAACACTGAAGCTTTCTTT. The encoded protein is CASSVTGNTEAFF. This chain connects TRBV7-9 to TRBJ1-1, with D possibly TRBD1 on 5 matching bases. Germline lookup yields CDR1 SEHNR and CDR2 FQNEAQ (reference sequence). The CDR3 runs to 13 residues. Deletions cut 5 bases from V and 1 base from J, with 8 bases between.

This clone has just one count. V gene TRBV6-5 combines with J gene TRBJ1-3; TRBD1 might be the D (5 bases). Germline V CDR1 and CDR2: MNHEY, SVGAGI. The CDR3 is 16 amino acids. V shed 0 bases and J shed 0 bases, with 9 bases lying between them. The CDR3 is CASSYSFDSSGNTIYF. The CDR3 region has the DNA TGTGCCAGCAGTTACTCTTTTGACAGCTCTGGAAACACCATATATTTT.

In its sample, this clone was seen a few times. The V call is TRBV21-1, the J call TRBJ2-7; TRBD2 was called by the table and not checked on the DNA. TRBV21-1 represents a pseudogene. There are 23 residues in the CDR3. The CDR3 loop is CASSKSHQIRDCPSGGSSYEQYF. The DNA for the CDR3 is TGTGCCAGCAGCAAATCCCACCAAATCAGAGATTGTCCTAGCGGGGGAAGCTCCTACGAGCAGTACTTC.

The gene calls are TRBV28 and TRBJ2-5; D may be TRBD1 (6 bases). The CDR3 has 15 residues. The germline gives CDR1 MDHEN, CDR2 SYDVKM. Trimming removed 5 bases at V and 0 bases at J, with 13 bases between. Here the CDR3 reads CASSLPGQDQETQYF. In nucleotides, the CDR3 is TGTGCCAGCAGTCTACCGGGACAAGACCAAGAGACCCAGTACTTC.

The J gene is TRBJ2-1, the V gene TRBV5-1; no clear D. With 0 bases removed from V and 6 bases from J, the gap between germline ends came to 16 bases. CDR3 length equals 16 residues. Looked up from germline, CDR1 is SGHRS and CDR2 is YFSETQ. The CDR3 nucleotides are TGCGCCAGCAGCTTGGGATCAAATAGACTCAGCAATGAGCAGTTCTTC. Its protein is CASSLGSNRLSNEQFF.

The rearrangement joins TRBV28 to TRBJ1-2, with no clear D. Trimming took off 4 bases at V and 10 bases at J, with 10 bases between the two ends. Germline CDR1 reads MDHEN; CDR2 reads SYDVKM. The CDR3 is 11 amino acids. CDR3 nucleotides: TGTGCCAGCAGTTCGGGTTTCGCCTACACCTTC. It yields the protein CASSSGFAYTF.

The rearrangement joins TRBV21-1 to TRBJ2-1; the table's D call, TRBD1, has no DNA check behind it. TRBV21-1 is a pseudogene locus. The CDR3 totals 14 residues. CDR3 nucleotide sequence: TGTGCCAGCAGCCAGGTGGCAGGCCTTAATGAGCAGTTCTTC. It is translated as CASSQVAGLNEQFF.

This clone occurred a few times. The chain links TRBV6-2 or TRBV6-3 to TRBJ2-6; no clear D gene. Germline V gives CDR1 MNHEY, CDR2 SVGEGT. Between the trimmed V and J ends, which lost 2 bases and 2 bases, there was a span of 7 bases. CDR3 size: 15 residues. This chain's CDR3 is CASSYTVTGANVLTF. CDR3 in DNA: TGTGCCAGCAGTTACACAGTTACTGGGGCCAACGTCCTGACTTTC.

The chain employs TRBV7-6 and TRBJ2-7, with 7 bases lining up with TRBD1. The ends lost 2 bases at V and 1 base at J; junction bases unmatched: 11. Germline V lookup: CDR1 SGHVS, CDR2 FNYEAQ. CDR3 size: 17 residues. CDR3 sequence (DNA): TGTGCCAGCAGCTTAAGGCCTGAACGCAGGGGGTCCTACGAGCAGTACTTC. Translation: CASSLRPERRGSYEQYF. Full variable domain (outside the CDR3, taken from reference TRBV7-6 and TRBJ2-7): GAGVSQSPRYKVTKRGQDVALRCDPISGHVSLYWYRQALGQGPEFLTYFNYEAQQDKSGLPNDRFSAERPEGSISTLTIQRTEQRDSAMYRCASSLRPERRGSYEQYFGPGTRLTVT.

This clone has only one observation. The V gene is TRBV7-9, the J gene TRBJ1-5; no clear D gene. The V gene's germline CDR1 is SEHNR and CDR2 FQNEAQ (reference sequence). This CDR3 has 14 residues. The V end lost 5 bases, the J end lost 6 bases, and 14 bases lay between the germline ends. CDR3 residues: CASSPAGRIQPQHF. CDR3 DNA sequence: TGTGCCAGCAGCCCGGCGGGAAGAATTCAGCCCCAGCATTTT.

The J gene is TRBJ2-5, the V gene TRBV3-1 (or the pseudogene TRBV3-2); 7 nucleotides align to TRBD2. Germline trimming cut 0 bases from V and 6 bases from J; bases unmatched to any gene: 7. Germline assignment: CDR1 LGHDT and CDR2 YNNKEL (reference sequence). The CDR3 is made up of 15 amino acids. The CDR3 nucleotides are TGTGCCAGCAGCCAAGATCCGGGGGGACTGAAGACCCAGTACTTC. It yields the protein CASSQDPGGLKTQYF.